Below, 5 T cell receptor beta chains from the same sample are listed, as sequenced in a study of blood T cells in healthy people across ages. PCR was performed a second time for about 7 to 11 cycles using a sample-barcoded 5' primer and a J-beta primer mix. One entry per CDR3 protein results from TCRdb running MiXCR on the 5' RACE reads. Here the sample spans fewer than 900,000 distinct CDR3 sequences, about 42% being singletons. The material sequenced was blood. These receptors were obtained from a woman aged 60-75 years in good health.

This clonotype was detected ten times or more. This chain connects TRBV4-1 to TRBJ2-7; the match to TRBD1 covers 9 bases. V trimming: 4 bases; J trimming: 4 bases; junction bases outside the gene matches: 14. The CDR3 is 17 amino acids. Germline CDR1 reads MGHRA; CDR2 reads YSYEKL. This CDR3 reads CASSPSGQGKNRYEQYF. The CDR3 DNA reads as TGCGCCAGCAGCCCGTCTGGACAGGGGAAAAATAGGTACGAGCAGTACTTC.

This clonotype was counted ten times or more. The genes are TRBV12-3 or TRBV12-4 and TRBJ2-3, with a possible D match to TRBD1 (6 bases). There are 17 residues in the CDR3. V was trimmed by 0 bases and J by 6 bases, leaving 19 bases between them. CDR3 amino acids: CASSLAPPGARRDTQYF. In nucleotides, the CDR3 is TGTGCCAGCAGTTTAGCGCCACCAGGGGCCCGCAGGGATACGCAGTATTTT.

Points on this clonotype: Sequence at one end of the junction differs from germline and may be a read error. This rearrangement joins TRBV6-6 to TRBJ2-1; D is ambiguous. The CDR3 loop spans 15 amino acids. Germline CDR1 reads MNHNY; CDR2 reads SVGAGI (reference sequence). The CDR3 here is CASTSRQIGDNAQFF. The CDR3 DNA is TGTGCCAGCACGTCACGGCAGATAGGTGACAATGCGCAGTTCTTC.

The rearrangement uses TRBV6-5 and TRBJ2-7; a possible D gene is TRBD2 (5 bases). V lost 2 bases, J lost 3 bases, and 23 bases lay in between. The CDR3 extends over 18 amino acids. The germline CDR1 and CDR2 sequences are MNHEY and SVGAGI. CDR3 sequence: CASSYATSSLGFDYEQYF. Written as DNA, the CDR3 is TGTGCCAGCAGTTACGCCACCTCTAGCCTTGGCTTCGACTACGAGCAGTACTTC.

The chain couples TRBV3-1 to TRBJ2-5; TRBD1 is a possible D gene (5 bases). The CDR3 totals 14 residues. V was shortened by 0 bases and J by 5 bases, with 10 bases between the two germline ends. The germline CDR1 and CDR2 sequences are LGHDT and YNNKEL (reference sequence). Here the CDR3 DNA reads TGTGCCAGCAGCCAAGATACAGGTACTGAGACCCAGTACTTC. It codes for CASSQDTGTETQYF.